This TCR beta chain was found in a study of OX40 agonist ivuxolimab in advanced cancers. About the study: Patients were dosed intravenously with ivuxolimab at 0.01 to 10 mg/kg every 2 weeks.

Profiled with immunoSEQ multiplex PCR; TCRdb holds only in-frame clones, not every one. The data show 70,000 to 95,000 clones, roughly 94% seen once. The CDR3 loop spans 15 amino acids. Overall study findings and caveats: Certain nonresponding patients likewise had low normalized T-cell clonal expansion. Mean expanded clone counts were higher in CD8+ than CD4+ T cells. At 0.1 to 3.0 mg/kg and by week 6, clonal expansion occurred in CD4+ and CD8+ blood T cells.

As concerns this clone: Its cognate antigen is unknown.

J is TRBJ1-2 and V is TRBV21-1. TRBV21-1 is given as a pseudogene. Sequencing used CD4+ or CD8+ T cells sorted from blood, obtained in a trial of the OX40 agonist ivuxolimab. The receptor was derived from an adult with an advanced solid tumor such as melanoma, head and neck, liver or kidney cancer. The CDR3 is CASSKAGAGPYGYTF. CDR3 nucleotide sequence: TGTGCCAGCAGCAAGGCCGGAGCCGGGCCCTATGGCTACACCTTC.